The T cell receptor (beta chain) described here comes from a study of Ad26.COV2.S vaccination and SARS-CoV-2 variants (dated by TCRdb to about 2021). Some background on the complete study: Donors in the vaccine arm were drawn from COV1001, a multicentre, randomized, double-blind, placebo-controlled phase I-IIa trial testing Ad26.COV2.S in healthy adults. Dosing of Ad26.COV2.S was intramuscular, at either 5x10^10 or 1x10^11 viral particles, delivered as one shot or as two shots spaced 56 days apart. TCRbeta repertoire sequencing was used to assess the specificity and breadth of SARS-CoV-2-reactive T cell receptors after Ad26.COV2.S vaccination. A total of approximately 30 samples were included in the TCR-sequenced set, comprising roughly 19 Ad26.COV2.S vaccine recipients, 5 placebo recipients and 8 SARS-CoV-2 convalescent individuals. Participants in the trial were split at random into five groups of five each, receiving low-dose or high-dose Ad26.COV2.S once or twice, or else placebo on both occasions. Blinding of investigators to trial group allocation was maintained during experiments and outcome assessment.

As encoded in the germline V gene (reference sequence), CDR1 is SEHNR while CDR2 is FQNEAQ. The germline ends are 11 bases apart after V is trimmed by 6 bases and J by 3 bases. Measured from the cysteine to the phenylalanine, the CDR3 is 13 residues long. Just the 39-base CDR3 DNA is kept, in frame starting at base 1. The sample's treatment or condition label, in plain terms: about 20 received Ad26.COV2.S at low or high dose, single or two shots; roughly five received placebo; per-sample allocation not given. Repertoires of vaccine and placebo recipients were sequenced from samples collected on day 63 after the first injection. In Cohort 1b, fewer than 30 adults aged 18-55 years were enrolled at a single site in Boston, USA, between 29 July and 7 August 2020. Ad26.COV2.S was a replication-incompetent adenovirus type 26 vector that expressed a prefusion-stabilized SARS-CoV-2 spike protein derived from the original Wuhan strain.

The immunoSEQ Assay was used to sequence TCRbeta CDR3 regions. After extraction, genomic DNA underwent amplification by bias-controlled multiplex PCR, followed by high-throughput sequencing. In the source study's methods: Collapsing and filtering of sequences were performed to quantify the absolute abundance of each unique TCRbeta CDR3 region. T cell fraction was estimated by normalization of TCRbeta template counts to usable DNA, with usable DNA being measured through amplification of reference genes present in all nucleated cells. Repertoire TCRs were annotated as SARS-CoV-2-specific by exact matching of V gene, CDR3 amino acid sequence and J gene to a known reactive TCR set. The reference SARS-CoV-2 TCR set was derived from MIRA and filtered for enrichment in COVID-19-positive ImmuneCODE repertoires, a step that removed public or cross-reactive TCRs. Using the MIRA antigens, annotated TCRs were further analysed by specific ORF or by position within an ORF. Depth was the summed frequency of annotated unique rearrangements, while breadth was defined as annotated unique rearrangements over total unique productive rearrangements. Two-sided Wilcoxon rank-sum tests were used to compare TCR breadth between groups. TCRdb took over this immuneACCESS table, retaining in-frame rearrangements with V and J assigned. Such tables are incomplete; in checked studies, under half of the missing clones stem from an unresolved V gene, and the remainder is unexplained. For V, J and clone size, that table is used; D and trimming come from the DNA. For this sample the table gives under 500,000 clones, of which around 92% were detected only once. Clones ranked in the top ten supply 1.5% to 2% of the sample.

Summary of the overall study and its limitations: After vaccination, substantial breadth of spike-specific CD8+ and CD4+ T cell responses was reported. Compared with placebo recipients, Ad26.COV2.S recipients showed higher spike-specific TCR breadth (P = 0.0014). The study was not powered for comparison of responses between vaccine doses or regimens. Non-spike TCR breadth was comparable between vaccine and placebo recipients, consistent with the vaccine containing only spike. The authors noted that total T cell responses may have been underestimated by the TCR breadth and depth analyses.

Only a few counts were recorded for this clone. Its antigen has not been determined. No base quality information exists; no much larger clone differs at one position. The input for sequencing was peripheral blood, taken in a trial of Ad26.COV2.S vaccine versus placebo. The receptor was derived from a person aged 18 to 65 who received the Ad26.COV2.S COVID-19 vaccine or a placebo. The chain was built from TRBV7-9 and TRBJ1-1, and TRBD1 may be the D gene, going by 6 matching bases. At the DNA level, the sequence is TGTGCCAGCAGACTCTACAGGGACACTGAAGCTTTCTTT. Translated, this is CASRLYRDTEAFF.